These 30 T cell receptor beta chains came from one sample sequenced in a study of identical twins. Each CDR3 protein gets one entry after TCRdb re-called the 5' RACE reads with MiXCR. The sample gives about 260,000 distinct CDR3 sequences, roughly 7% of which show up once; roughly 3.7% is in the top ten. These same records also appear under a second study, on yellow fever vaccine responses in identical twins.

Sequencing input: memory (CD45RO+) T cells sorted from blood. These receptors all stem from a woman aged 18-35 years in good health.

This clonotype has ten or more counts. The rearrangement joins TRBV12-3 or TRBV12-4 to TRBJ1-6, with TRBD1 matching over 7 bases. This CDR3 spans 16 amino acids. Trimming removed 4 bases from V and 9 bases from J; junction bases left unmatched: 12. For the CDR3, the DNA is TGTGCCAGCAGTTCCGACAGGGTAGATATATCTTCACCCCTCCACTTT. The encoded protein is CASSSDRVDISSPLHF.

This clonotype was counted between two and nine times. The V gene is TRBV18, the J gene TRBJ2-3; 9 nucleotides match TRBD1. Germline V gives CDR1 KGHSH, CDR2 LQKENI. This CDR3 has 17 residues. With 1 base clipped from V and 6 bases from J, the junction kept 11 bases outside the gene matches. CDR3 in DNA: TGTGCCAGCTCACCACGTTTAAAGACAGGGGGATTTGATACGCAGTATTTT. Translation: CASSPRLKTGGFDTQYF.

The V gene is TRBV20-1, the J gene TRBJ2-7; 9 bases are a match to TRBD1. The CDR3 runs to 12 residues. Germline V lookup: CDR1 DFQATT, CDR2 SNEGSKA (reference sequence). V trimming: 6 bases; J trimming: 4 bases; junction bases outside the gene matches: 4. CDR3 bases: TGCAGTGCCCCGGGACAGGGTTACGAGCAGTACTTC. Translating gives CSAPGQGYEQYF.

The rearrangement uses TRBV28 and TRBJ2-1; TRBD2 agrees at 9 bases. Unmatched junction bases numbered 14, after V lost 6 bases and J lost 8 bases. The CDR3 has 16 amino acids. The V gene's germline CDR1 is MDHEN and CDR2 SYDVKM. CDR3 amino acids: CASSATGGGARDEQFF. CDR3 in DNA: TGTGCCAGCAGCGCGACAGGCGGGGGGGCACGTGATGAGCAGTTCTTC.

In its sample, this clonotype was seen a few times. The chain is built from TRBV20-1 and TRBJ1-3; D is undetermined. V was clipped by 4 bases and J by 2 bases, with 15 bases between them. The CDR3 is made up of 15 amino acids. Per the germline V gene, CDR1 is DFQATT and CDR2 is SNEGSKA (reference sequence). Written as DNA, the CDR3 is TGCAGTGCTACTATCAGTCTAGACCCTGGAAACACCATATATTTT. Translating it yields CSATISLDPGNTIYF.

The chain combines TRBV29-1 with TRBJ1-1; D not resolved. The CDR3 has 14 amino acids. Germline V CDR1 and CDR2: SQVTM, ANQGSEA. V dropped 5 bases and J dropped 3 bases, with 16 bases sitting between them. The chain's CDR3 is CSVLPGERHTEAFF. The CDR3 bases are TGCAGCGTTCTCCCGGGAGAACGGCACACTGAAGCTTTCTTT.

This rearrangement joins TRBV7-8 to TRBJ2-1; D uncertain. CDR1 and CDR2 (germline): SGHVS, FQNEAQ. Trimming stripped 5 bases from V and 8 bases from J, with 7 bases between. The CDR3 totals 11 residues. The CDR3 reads CASSRVDEQFF. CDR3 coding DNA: TGTGCCAGCAGCAGGGTGGATGAGCAGTTCTTC.

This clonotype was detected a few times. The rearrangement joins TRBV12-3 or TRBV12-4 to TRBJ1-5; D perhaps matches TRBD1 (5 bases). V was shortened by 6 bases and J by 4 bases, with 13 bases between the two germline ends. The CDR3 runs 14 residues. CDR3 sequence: CASSVGTQNQPQHF. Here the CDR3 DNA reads TGTGCCAGCAGCGTCGGGACCCAAAATCAGCCCCAGCATTTT.

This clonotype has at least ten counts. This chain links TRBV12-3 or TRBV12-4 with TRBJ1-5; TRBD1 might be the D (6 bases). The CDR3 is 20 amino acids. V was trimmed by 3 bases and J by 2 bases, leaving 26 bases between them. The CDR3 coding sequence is TGTGCCAGCAGTTTGCCCCTCTTGCATGACCCAGGGGCCGGCAATCAGCCCCAGCATTTT. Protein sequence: CASSLPLLHDPGAGNQPQHF.

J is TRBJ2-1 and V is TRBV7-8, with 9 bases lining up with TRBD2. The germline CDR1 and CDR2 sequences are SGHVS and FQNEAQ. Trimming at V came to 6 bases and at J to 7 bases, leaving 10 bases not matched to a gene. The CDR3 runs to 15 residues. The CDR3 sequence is CASRERGALGNEQFF. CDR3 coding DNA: TGTGCCAGCAGGGAGCGGGGGGCCCTCGGGAATGAGCAGTTCTTC.

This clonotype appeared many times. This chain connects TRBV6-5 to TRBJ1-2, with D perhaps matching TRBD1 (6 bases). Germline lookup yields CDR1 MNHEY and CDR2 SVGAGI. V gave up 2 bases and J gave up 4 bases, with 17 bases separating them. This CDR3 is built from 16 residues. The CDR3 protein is CASSYPRTQGGYGYTF. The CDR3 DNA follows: TGTGCCAGCAGTTACCCTCGAACACAGGGAGGCTATGGCTACACCTTC.

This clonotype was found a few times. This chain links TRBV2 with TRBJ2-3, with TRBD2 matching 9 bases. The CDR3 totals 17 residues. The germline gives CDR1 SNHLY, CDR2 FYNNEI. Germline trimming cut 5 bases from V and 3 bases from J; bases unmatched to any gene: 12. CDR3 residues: CASSKISGTSNTDTQYF. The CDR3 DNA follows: TGTGCCAGCAGTAAGATTTCCGGGACTAGCAATACAGATACGCAGTATTTT.

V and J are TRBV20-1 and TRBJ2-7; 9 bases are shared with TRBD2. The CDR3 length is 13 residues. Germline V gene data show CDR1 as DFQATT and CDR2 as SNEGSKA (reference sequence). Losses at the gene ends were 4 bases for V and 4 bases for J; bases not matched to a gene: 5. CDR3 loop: CSAKASGVYEQYF. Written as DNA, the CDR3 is TGCAGTGCTAAAGCTAGCGGGGTGTACGAGCAGTACTTC.

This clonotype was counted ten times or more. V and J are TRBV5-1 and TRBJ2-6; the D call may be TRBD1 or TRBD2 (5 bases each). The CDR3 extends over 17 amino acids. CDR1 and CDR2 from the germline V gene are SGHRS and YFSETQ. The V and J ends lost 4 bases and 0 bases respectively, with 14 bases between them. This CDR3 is CASSQGTLSSGANVLTF. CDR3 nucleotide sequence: TGCGCCAGCAGCCAAGGGACGTTAAGCTCTGGGGCCAACGTCCTGACTTTC.

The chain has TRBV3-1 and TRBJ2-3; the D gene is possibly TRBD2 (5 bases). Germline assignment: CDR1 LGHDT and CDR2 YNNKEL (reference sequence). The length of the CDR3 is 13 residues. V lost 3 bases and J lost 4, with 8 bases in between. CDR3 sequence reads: CASSQLAPDTQYF. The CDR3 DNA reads TGTGCCAGCAGCCAGCTAGCTCCAGATACGCAGTATTTT.

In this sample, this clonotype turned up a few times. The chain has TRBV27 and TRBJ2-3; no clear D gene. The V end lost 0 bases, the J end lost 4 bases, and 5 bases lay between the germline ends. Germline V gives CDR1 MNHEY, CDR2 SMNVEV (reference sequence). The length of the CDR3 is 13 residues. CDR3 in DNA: TGTGCCAGCAGTTTATCTGAGGCAGATACGCAGTATTTT. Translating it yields CASSLSEADTQYF.

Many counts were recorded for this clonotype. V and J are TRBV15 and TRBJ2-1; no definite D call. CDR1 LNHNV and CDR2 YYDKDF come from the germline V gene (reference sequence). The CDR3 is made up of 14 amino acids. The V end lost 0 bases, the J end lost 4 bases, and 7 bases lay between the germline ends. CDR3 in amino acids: CATSREARYNEQFF. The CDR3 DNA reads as TGTGCCACCAGCAGAGAGGCGCGATACAATGAGCAGTTCTTC.

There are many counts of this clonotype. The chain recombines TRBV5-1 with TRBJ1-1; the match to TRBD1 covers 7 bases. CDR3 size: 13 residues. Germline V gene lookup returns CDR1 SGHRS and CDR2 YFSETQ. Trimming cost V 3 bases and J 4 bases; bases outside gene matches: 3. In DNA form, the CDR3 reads TGCGCCAGCAGCTCAGGGGGTGGCACTGAAGCTTTCTTT. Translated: CASSSGGGTEAFF.

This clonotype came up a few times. DNA for the CDR3: TGTGCCAGCAGCCGGGGAGGCCCCGTGGCGTCCGGGGAGCTGTTTTTT. Translating gives CASSRGGPVASGELFF. J is TRBJ2-2 and V is TRBV14; D is possibly TRBD2 (6 bases). The CDR3 loop spans 16 amino acids. Germline V gene lookup returns CDR1 SGHDN and CDR2 FVKESK. With 4 bases removed from V and 6 bases from J, the gap between germline ends came to 18 bases.

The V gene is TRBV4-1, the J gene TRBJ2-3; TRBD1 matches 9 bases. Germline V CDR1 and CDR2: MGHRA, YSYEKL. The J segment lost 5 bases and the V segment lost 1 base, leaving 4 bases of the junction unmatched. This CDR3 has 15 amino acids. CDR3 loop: CASSQGGQGLDTQYF. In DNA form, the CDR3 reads TGCGCCAGCAGCCAAGGCGGACAGGGGTTAGATACGCAGTATTTT.

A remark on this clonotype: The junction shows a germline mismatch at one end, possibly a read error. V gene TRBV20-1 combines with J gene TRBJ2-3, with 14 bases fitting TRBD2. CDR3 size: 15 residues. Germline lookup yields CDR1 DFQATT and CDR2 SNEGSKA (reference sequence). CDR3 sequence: CSAPGLAGVTVTQYF. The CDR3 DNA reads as TGCAGTGCGCCGGGACTAGCGGGAGTCACAGTTACGCAGTATTTT.

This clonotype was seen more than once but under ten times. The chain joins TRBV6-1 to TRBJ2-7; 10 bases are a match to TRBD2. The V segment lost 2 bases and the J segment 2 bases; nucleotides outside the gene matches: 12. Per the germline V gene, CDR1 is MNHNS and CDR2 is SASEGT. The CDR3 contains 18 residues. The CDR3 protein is CASSERGLAGAYPYEQYF. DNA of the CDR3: TGTGCCAGCAGTGAAAGGGGTCTAGCGGGAGCCTATCCCTACGAGCAGTACTTC.

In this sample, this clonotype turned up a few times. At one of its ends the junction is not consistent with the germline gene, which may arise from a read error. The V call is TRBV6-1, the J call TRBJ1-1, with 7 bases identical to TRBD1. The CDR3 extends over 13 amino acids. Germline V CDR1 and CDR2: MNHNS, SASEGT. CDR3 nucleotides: TGTGCCAGCACCCCGACAGGGAACGCTGAAGCTTTCTTT. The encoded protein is CASTPTGNAEAFF.

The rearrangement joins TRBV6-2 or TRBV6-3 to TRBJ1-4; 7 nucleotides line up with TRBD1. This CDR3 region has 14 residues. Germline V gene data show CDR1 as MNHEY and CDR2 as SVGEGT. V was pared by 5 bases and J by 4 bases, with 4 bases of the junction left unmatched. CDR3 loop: CASSHRGFNEKLFF. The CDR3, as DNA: TGTGCCAGCAGTCACAGGGGATTTAATGAAAAACTGTTTTTT.

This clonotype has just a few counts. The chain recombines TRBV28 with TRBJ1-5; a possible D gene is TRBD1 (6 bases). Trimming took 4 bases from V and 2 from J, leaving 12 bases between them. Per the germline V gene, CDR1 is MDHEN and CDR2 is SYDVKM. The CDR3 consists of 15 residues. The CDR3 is CASSYRGGGNQPQHF. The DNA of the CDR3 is TGTGCCAGCAGTTATAGGGGGGGAGGCAATCAGCCCCAGCATTTT. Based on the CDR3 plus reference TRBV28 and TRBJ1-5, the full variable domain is DVKVTQSSRYLVKRTGEKVFLECVQDMDHENMFWYRQDPGLGLRLIYFSYDVKMKEKGDIPEGYSVSREKKERFSLILESASTNQTSMYLCASSYRGGGNQPQHFGDGTRLSIL.

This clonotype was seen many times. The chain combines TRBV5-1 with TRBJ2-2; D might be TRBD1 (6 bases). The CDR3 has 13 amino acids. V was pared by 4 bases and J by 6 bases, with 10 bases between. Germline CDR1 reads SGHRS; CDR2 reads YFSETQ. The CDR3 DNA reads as TGCGCCAGCAGCCCCGACAGGTCCGGGGAGCTGTTTTTT. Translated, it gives CASSPDRSGELFF.

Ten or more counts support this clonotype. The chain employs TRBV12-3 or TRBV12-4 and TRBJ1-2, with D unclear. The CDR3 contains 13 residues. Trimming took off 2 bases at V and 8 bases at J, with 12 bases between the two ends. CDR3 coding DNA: TGTGCCAGCAGTTTAACCGGTCTGGGCGGCTACACCTTC. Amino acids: CASSLTGLGGYTF.

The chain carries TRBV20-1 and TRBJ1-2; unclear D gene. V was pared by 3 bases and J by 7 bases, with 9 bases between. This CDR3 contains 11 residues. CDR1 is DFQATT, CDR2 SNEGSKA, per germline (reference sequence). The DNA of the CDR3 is TGCAGTGCTAGCACGTTGAGTGGCTACACCTTC. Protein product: CSASTLSGYTF.

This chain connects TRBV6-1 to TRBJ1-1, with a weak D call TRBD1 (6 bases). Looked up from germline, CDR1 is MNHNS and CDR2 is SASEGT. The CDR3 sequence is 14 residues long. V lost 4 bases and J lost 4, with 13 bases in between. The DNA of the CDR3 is TGTGCCAGCAGTGGACGACAGGAGAGCACTGAAGCTTTCTTT. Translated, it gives CASSGRQESTEAFF.

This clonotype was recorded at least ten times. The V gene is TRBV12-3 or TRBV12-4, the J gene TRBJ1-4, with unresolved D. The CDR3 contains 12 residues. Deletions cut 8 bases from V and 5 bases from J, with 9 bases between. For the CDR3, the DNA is TGTGCCAGCGGGCTAGGGAATGAAAAACTGTTTTTT. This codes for CASGLGNEKLFF.